This T cell receptor beta chain came from a study of molecular identifiers for immune sequencing clone quantification. General study points: Detecting spiked Jurkat TCR RNA from one cell among more than 750,000 naive cells was reportedly possible.

V lost 7 bases to trimming and J lost 0 bases, with 10 bases between them. Germline values: CDR1 MNHEY, CDR2 SVGEGT. The CDR3 loop spans 14 amino acids. TCRdb analysed the PCR reads with MiXCR anew, one entry per CDR3 protein. The sample has more than 95,000 distinct CDR3 sequences; roughly 26% are singletons. This clonotype came up many times. Antigen specificity is unknown. The rearrangement uses TRBV6-2 or TRBV6-3 and TRBJ1-5; D unclear. The sample comprised naive CD8+ T cells from blood, with Jurkat cell RNA spiked in. This sample's subset: FACS-sorted CD8+CD4-CCR7+CD45RA+ naive T cells. The source of this sequence is a human donor in good health. Some libraries in this study had Jurkat cell RNA spiked in. CDR3 amino acids: CASTDRGSNQPQHF. DNA for the CDR3: TGTGCCAGCACCGACCGGGGTAGCAATCAGCCCCAGCATTTT.